Sequencing of this T cell receptor (beta chain) was carried out in a study of human T cells and chemical hapten exposure. This clonotype was observed many times. Germline lookup yields CDR1 SGHDT and CDR2 YYEEEE. Trimming shortened V by 4 bases and J by 2 bases, and 9 bases separated the two germline ends. The CDR3 spans 13 residues. Total RNA came from unfractionated whole blood. TCRdb processed the 5' RACE reads anew with MiXCR; each CDR3 protein has one entry. The table lists 110,000 to 150,000 distinct CDR3 sequences, roughly 4.1% of them singletons, with about 1.3% in the top ten. The sequence was collected from a female donor in good health. This chain connects TRBV5-6 to TRBJ2-5; D is possibly TRBD1 or TRBD2 (5 bases each). CDR3 nucleotide sequence: TGTGCCAGCAGCAGGGGACCACAAGAGACCCAGTACTTC. Its translation is CASSRGPQETQYF.